The clone carrying this T cell receptor beta chain is categorized as medium-sized. CDR3 length equals 12 residues. This record comes from a study of tumor-infiltrating lymphocytes in oesophageal squamous cell carcinoma. TCRdb re-derived calls from the PCR reads in MiXCR, one entry per CDR3 protein. The table shows about 15,000 distinct CDR3 sequences, with 50% occurring only once. Sequenced sample: esophageal tumor tissue. This TCR was recovered from a male donor with esophageal squamous cell carcinoma. This rearrangement joins TRBV12-2 to TRBJ2-7; TRBD1, the D gene given by the table, was not confirmed from the DNA. TRBV12-2 is a pseudogene locus. CDR3 residues: CASRLHRGSTGF. CDR3 bases: TGTGCAAGTCGTCTTCACAGGGGGTCCACAGGCTTC.